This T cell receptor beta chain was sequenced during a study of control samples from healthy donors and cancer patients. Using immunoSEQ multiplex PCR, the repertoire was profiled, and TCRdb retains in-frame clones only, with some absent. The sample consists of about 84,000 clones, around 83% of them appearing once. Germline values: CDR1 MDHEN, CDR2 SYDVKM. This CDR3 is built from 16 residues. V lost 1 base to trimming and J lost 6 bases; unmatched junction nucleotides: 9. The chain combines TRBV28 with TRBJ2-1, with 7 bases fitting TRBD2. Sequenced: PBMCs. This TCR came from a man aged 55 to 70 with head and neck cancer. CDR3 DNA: TGTGCCAGCAGTTTATCCCGACTAGCTCTTTCCAATGAGCAGTTCTTC. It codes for CASSLSRLALSNEQFF.